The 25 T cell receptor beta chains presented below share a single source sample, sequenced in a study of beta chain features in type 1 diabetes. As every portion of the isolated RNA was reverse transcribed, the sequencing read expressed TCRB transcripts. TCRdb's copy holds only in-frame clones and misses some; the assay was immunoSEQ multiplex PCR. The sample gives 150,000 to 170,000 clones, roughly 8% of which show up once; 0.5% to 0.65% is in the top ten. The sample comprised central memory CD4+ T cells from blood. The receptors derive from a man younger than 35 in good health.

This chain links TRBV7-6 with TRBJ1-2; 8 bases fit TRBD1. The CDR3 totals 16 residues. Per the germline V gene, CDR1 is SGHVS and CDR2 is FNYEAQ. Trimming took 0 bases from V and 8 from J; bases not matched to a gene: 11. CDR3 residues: CASSLAQGAGRRGYTF. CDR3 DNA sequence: TGTGCCAGCAGCTTAGCGCAGGGGGCGGGTCGACGAGGCTACACCTTC.

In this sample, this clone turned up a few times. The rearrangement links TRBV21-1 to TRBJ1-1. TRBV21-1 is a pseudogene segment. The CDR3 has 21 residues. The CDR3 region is CASSKRFGRTREPSMNTEAFF. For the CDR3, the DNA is TGTGCCAGCAGCAAAAGGTTTGGCCGGACGAGGGAACCAAGTATGAACACTGAAGCTTTCTTT.

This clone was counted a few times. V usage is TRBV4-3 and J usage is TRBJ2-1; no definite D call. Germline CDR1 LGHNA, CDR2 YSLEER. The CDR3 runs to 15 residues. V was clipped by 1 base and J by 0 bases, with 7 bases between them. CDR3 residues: CASSQGPSSYNEQFF. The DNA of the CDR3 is TGCGCCAGCAGCCAAGGACCTAGCTCCTACAATGAGCAGTTCTTC.

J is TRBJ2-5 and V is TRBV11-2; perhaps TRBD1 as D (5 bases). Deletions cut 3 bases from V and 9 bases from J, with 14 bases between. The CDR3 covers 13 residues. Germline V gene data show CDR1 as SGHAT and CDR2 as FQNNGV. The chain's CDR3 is CASSFELWGPQYF. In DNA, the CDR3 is TGTGCCAGCAGCTTTGAGCTATGGGGCCCCCAGTACTTC.

CDR3 region: CASSVGTGLMNEQYF. The CDR3 region has the DNA TGTGCCAGCAGCGTAGGGACAGGGTTGATGAACGAGCAGTACTTC. The V call is TRBV9, the J call TRBJ2-7, with 8 bases aligning to TRBD1. From germline, CDR1 is SGDLS and CDR2 YYNGEE. J lost 5 bases, V lost 0 bases, and 7 bases had no gene match. The CDR3 extends over 15 amino acids.

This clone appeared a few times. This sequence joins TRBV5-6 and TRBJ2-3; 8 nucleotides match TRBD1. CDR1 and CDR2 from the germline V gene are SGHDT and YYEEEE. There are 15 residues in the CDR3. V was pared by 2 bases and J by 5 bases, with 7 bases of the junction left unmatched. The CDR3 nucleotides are TGTGCCAGCAGCTTTCCCCTTGGACAGGGAGATACGCAGTATTTT. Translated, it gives CASSFPLGQGDTQYF.

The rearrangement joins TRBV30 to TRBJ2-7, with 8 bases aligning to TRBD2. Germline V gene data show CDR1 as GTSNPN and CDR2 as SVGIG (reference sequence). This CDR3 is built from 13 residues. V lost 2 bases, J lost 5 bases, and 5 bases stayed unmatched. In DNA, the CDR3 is TGTGCCTGGAGTAATAGCGGGAATGACGAGCAGTACTTC. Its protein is CAWSNSGNDEQYF.

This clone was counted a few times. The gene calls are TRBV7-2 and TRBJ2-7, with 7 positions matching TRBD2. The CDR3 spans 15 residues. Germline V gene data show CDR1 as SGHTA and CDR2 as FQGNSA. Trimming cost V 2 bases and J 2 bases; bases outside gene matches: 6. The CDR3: CASSLSASGAYEQYF. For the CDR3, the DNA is TGTGCCAGCAGCTTATCCGCTAGCGGAGCCTACGAGCAGTACTTC.

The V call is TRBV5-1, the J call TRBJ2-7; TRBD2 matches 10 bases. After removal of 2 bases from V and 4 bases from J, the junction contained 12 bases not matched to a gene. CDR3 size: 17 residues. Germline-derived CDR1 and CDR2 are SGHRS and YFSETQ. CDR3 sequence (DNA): TGCGCCAGCAGCTTAGGGCTAGCGGGAGTAAAAAGTTACGAGCAGTACTTC. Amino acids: CASSLGLAGVKSYEQYF.

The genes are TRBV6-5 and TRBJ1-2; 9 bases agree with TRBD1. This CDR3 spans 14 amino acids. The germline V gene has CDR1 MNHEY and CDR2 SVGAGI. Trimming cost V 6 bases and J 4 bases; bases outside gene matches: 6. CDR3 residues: CASRQQGAGYGYTF. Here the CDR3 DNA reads TGTGCCAGCAGGCAACAGGGGGCTGGCTATGGCTACACCTTC.

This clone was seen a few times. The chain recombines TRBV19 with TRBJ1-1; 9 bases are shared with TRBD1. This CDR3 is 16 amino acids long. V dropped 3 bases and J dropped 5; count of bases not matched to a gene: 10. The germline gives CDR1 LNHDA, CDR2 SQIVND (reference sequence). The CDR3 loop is CASSMTGGRMGTEAFF. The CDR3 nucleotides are TGTGCCAGTAGTATGACAGGGGGGCGTATGGGGACTGAAGCTTTCTTT. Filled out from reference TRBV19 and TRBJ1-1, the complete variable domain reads DGGITQSPKYLFRKEGQNVTLSCEQNLNHDAMYWYRQDPGQGLRLIYYSQIVNDFQKGDIAEGYSVSREKKESFPLTVTSAQKNPTAFYLCASSMTGGRMGTEAFFGQGTRLTVV.

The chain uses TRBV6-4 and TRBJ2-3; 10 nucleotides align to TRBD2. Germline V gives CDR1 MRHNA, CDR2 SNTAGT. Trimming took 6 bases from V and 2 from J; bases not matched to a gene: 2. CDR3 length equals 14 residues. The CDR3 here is CASRAGGPTDTQYF. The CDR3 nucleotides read TGTGCCAGCAGAGCGGGAGGGCCCACAGATACGCAGTATTTT.

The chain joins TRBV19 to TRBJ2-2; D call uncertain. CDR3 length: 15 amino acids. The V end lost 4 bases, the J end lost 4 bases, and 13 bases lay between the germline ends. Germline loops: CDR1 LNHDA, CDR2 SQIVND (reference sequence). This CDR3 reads CASSTNPTTTGELFF. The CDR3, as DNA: TGTGCCAGTAGTACAAACCCGACAACCACCGGGGAGCTGTTTTTT. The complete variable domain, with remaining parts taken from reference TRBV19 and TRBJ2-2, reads DGGITQSPKYLFRKEGQNVTLSCEQNLNHDAMYWYRQDPGQGLRLIYYSQIVNDFQKGDIAEGYSVSREKKESFPLTVTSAQKNPTAFYLCASSTNPTTTGELFFGEGSRLTVL.

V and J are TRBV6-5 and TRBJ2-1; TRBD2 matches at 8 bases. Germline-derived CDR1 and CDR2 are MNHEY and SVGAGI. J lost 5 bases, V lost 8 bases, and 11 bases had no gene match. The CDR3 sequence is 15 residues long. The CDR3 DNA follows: TGTGCCAGCCTCCGGGGGGGGGCTACTAACAATGAGCAGTTCTTC. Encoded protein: CASLRGGATNNEQFF.

The CDR3 protein is CASSLRNTYEQYF. The CDR3 DNA sequence: TGTGCCAGCAGCCTCCGTAACACCTACGAGCAGTACTTC. J is TRBJ2-7 and V is TRBV6-5; D not resolved. The CDR3 totals 13 residues. Germline V gene lookup returns CDR1 MNHEY and CDR2 SVGAGI. V lost 6 bases, J lost 2 bases, and 11 bases lay in between.

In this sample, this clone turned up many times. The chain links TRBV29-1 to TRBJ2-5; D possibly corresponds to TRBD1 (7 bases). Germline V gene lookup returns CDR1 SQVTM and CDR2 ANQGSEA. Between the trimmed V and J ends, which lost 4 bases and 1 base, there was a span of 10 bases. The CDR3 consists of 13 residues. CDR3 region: CSVARDSQETQYF. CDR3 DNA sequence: TGCAGCGTTGCGCGGGACAGCCAAGAGACCCAGTACTTC.

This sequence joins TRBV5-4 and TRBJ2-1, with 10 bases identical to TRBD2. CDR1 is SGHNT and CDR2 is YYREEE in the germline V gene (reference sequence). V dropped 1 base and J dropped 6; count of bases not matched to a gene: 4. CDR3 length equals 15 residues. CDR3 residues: CASSLRAGGSNEQFF. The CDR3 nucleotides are TGTGCCAGCAGCTTGCGAGCGGGAGGGTCCAATGAGCAGTTCTTC.

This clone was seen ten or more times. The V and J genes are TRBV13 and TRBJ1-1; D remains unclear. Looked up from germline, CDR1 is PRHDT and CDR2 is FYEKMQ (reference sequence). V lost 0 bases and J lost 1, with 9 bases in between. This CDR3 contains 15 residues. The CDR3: CASSLGPERNTEAFF. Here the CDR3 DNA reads TGTGCCAGCAGCTTAGGCCCCGAGCGGAACACTGAAGCTTTCTTT.

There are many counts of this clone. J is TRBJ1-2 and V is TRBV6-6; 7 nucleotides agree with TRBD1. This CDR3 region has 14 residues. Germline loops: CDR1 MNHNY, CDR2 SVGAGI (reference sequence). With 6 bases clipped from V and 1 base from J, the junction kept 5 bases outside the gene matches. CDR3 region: CASSSWDSNYGYTF. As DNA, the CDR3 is TGTGCCAGCAGCTCCTGGGACAGTAACTATGGCTACACCTTC.

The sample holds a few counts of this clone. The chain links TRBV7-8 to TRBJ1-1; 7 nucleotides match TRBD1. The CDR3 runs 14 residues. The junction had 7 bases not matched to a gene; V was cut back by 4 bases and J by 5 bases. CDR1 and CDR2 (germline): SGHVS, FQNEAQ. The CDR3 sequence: CASSYGTVGTEAFF. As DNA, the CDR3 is TGTGCCAGCAGCTATGGGACAGTGGGGACTGAAGCTTTCTTT.

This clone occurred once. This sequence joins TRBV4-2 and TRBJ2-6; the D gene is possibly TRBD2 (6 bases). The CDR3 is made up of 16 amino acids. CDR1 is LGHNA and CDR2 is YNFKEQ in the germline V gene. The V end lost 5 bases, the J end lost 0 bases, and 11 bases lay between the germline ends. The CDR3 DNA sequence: TGTGCCAGCAGCTTGGAGGGAGGCTCTGGGGCCAACGTCCTGACTTTC. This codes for CASSLEGGSGANVLTF.

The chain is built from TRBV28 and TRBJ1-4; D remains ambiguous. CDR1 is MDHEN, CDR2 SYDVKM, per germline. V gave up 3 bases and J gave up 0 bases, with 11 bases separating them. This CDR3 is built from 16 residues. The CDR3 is CASSLKGGATNEKLFF. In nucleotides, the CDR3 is TGTGCCAGCAGTTTGAAGGGAGGTGCAACTAATGAAAAACTGTTTTTT.

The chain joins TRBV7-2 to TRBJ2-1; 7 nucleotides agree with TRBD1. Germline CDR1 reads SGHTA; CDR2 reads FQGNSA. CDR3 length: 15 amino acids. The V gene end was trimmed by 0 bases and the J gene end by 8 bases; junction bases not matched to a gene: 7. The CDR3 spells CASSLAGQTPHEQFF. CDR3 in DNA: TGTGCCAGCAGCTTAGCGGGACAGACCCCCCATGAGCAGTTCTTC.

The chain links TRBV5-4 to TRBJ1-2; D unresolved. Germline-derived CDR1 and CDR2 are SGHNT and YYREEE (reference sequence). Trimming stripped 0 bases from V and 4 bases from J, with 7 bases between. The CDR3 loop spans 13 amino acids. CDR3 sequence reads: CASSLVGSYGYTF. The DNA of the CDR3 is TGTGCCAGCAGCTTGGTGGGGAGCTATGGCTACACCTTC.

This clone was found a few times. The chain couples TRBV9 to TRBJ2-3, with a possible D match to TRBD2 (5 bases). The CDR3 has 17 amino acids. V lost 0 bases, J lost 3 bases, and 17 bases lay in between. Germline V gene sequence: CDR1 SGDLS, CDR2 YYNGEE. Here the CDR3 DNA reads TGTGCCAGCAGCGTAGTGCCTTCGGGAAGGCTAACAGATACGCAGTATTTT. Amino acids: CASSVVPSGRLTDTQYF.